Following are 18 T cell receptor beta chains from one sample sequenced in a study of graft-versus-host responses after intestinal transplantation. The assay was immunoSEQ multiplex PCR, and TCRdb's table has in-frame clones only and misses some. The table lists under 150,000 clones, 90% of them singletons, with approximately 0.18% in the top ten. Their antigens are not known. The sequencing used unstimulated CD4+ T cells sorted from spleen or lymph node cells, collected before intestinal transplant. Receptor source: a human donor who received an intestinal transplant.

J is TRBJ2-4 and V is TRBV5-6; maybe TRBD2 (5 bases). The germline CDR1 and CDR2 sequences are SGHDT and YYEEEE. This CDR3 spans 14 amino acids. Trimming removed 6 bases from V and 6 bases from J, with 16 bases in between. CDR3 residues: CASTMGSSRNIQYF. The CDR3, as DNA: TGTGCCAGCACAATGGGGAGTTCTAGAAACATTCAGTACTTC.

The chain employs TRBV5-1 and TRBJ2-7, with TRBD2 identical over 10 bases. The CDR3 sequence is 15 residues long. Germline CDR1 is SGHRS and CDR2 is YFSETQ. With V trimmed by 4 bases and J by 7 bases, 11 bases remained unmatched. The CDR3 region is CASSTGPGTSVEQYF. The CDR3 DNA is TGCGCCAGCAGCACCGGACCCGGGACTAGCGTTGAGCAGTACTTC.

The CDR3 is CASSLGGGRWWTEAFF. CDR3 bases: TGTGCCAGCAGCTTAGGAGGCGGGAGGTGGTGGACTGAAGCTTTCTTT. V and J are TRBV11-2 and TRBJ1-1; no clear D gene. This CDR3 comprises 16 residues. The germline V and J ends were trimmed by 1 base and 5 bases, with 17 bases remaining between them. Germline V gives CDR1 SGHAT, CDR2 FQNNGV.

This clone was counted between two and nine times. CDR3: CASSWGDNSPLHF. CDR3 bases: TGTGCCAGCAGTTGGGGGGATAATTCACCCCTCCACTTT. This sequence joins TRBV5-6 and TRBJ1-6, with D maybe TRBD1 (5 bases). V lost 5 bases and J lost 5, with 8 bases in between. CDR1 is SGHDT, CDR2 YYEEEE, per germline. The CDR3 is made up of 13 amino acids.

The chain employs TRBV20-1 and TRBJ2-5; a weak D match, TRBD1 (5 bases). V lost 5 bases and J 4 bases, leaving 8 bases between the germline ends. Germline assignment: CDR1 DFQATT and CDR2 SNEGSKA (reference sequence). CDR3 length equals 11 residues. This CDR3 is CSAGAGETQYF. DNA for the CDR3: TGCAGTGCTGGGGCCGGAGAGACCCAGTACTTC.

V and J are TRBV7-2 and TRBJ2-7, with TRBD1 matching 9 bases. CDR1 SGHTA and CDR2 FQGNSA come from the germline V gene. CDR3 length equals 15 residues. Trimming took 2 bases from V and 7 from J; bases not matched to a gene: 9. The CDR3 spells CASSLPGTGLKEQYF. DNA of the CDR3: TGTGCCAGCAGCTTACCTGGGACAGGGCTGAAGGAGCAGTACTTC.

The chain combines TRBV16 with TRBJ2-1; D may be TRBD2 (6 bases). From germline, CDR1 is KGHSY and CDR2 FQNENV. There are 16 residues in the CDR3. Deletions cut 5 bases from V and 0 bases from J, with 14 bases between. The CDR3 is CASSSWTTFSYNEQFF. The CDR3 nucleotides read TGTGCCAGCAGCTCCTGGACTACTTTCTCCTACAATGAGCAGTTCTTC.

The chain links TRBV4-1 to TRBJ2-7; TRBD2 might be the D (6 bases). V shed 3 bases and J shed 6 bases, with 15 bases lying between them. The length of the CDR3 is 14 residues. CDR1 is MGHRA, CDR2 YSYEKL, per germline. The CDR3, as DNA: TGCGCCAGCAGCCAGGCCGGGACTCCTCGCGAGCAGTACTTC. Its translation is CASSQAGTPREQYF.

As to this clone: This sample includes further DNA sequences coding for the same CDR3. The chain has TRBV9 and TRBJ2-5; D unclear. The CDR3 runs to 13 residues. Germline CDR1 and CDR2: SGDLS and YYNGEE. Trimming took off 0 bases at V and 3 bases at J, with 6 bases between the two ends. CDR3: CASSVGLEETQYF. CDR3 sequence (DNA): TGTGCCAGCAGCGTAGGATTAGAAGAGACCCAGTACTTC.

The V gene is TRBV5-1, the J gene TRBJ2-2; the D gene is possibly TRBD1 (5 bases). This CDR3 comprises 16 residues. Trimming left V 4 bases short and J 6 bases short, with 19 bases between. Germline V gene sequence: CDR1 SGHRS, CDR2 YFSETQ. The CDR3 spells CASSPWTQQGAGELFF. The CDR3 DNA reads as TGCGCCAGCAGCCCCTGGACCCAGCAAGGGGCCGGGGAGCTGTTTTTT.

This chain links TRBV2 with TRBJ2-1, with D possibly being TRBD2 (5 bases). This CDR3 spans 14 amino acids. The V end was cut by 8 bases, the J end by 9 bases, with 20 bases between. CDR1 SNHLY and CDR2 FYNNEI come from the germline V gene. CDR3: CASRRSFGLSEQFF. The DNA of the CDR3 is TGTGCCAGCCGGAGGTCTTTTGGCCTCAGTGAGCAGTTCTTC.

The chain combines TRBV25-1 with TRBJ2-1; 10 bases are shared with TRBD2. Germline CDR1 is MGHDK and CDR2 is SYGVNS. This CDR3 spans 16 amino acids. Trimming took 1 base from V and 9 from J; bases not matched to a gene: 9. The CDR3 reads CASSEWGTSVRGEQFF. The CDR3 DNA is TGTGCCAGCAGTGAATGGGGGACTAGCGTACGGGGTGAGCAGTTCTTC.

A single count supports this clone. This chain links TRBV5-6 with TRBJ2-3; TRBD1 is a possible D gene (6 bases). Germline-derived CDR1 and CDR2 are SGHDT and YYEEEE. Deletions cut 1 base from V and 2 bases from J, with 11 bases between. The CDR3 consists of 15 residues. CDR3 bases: TGTGCCAGCAGCTTGACAGGGCGAACCACAGATACGCAGTATTTT. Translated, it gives CASSLTGRTTDTQYF.

CDR3 nucleotides: TGTGCCAGCAGTTTATGGGACATAGGCAATGAGCAGTTCTTC. Translating gives CASSLWDIGNEQFF. The V gene is TRBV28, the J gene TRBJ2-1; possibly TRBD1 for D (5 bases). V was shortened by 0 bases and J by 6 bases, with 9 bases between the two germline ends. The germline V gene has CDR1 MDHEN and CDR2 SYDVKM. CDR3 length: 14 residues.

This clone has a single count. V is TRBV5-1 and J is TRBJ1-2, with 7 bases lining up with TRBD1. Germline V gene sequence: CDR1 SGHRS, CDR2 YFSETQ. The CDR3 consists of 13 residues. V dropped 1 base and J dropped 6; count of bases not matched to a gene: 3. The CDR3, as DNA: TGCGCCAGCAGCTTGTCGGGACAGCATGGCTACACCTTC. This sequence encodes CASSLSGQHGYTF.

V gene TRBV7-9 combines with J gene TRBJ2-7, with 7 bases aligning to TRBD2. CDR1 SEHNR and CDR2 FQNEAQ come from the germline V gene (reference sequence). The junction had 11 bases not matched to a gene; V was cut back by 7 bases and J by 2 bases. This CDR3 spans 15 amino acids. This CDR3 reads CASTYSPGGAYEQYF. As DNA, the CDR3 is TGTGCCAGCACCTACAGCCCGGGGGGAGCCTACGAGCAGTACTTC.

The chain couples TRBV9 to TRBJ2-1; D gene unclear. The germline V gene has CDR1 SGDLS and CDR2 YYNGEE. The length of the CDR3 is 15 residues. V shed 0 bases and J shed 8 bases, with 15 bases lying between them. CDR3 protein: CASSVAGDSLHEQFF. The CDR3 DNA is TGTGCCAGCAGCGTAGCTGGAGATTCTCTGCATGAGCAGTTCTTC.

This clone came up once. CDR3 region: CASSYDLGGTEAFF. CDR3 nucleotides: TGTGCCAGCAGTTATGACCTAGGAGGGACTGAAGCTTTCTTT. The J gene is TRBJ1-1, the V gene TRBV6-6; no definite D call. The germline V and J ends were trimmed by 3 bases and 5 bases, with 13 bases remaining between them. There are 14 residues in the CDR3. CDR1 and CDR2 (germline): MNHNY, SVGAGI (reference sequence).